A single sample gave rise to the 17 T cell receptor beta chains below, sequenced in a study of blood T cells in healthy people across ages. Together with a sample-barcoded 5' primer, a J-beta primer mix was included in a second PCR lasting roughly 6 to 12 cycles. TCRdb reanalysed the 5' RACE reads using MiXCR and keeps one entry per CDR3 protein. The sample consists of some 920,000 distinct CDR3 sequences, approximately 50% of them appearing once. The sequenced sample was blood. These receptors were taken from a woman between 55 and 75 years old in good health.

The chain employs TRBV5-5 and TRBJ1-4, with D possibly being TRBD1 (6 bases). The CDR3 is made up of 16 amino acids. Germline values: CDR1 SGHKS, CDR2 YYEKEE (reference sequence). V was clipped by 4 bases and J by 4 bases, with 17 bases between them. CDR3 protein: CASSTNAGRGNEKLFF. CDR3 nucleotide sequence: TGTGCCAGCAGCACCAACGCCGGCAGGGGTAATGAAAAACTGTTTTTT.

This rearrangement joins TRBV4-3 to TRBJ2-3; 8 positions match TRBD1. With 4 bases clipped from V and 4 bases from J, the junction kept 10 bases outside the gene matches. Germline V CDR1 and CDR2: LGHNA, YSLEER. The CDR3 spans 16 residues. CDR3 protein: CASSPTGQGIPDTQYF. CDR3 sequence (DNA): TGCGCCAGCAGCCCTACCGGACAGGGTATCCCAGATACGCAGTATTTT.

The chain joins TRBV6-6 to TRBJ2-1; 10 positions match TRBD2. Per the germline V gene, CDR1 is MNHNY and CDR2 is SVGAGI (reference sequence). CDR3 length: 13 residues. The ends lost 5 bases at V and 15 bases at J; junction bases unmatched: 10. CDR3 coding DNA: TGTGCCAGCAGTGATTCGGGAGCGGGAGGGCTGTTCTTC. It specifies CASSDSGAGGLFF.

V gene TRBV11-2 combines with J gene TRBJ2-1, with 7 bases matching TRBD1. V dropped 6 bases and J dropped 4; count of bases not matched to a gene: 9. Germline V CDR1 and CDR2: SGHAT, FQNNGV. This CDR3 has 15 amino acids. In nucleotides, the CDR3 is TGTGCCAGCAGGACTCCTGGGACAGTATACAATGAGCAGTTCTTC. It specifies CASRTPGTVYNEQFF.

The rearrangement joins TRBV20-1 to TRBJ2-3; no clear D gene. Germline values: CDR1 DFQATT, CDR2 SNEGSKA (reference sequence). This CDR3 contains 13 residues. CDR3 sequence reads: CSPPSASTDTQYF. The CDR3, as DNA: TGCAGCCCCCCCAGCGCAAGCACAGATACGCAGTATTTT.

The sample holds a few counts of this clonotype. The J gene is TRBJ2-1, the V gene TRBV20-1, with TRBD2 matching over 9 bases. The germline gives CDR1 DFQATT, CDR2 SNEGSKA (reference sequence). V lost 2 bases to trimming and J lost 6 bases; unmatched junction nucleotides: 8. This CDR3 contains 15 residues. CDR3 DNA: TGCAGTGCTAGAACCCTAGCGGGAATTATCAATGAGCAGTTCTTC. Its protein product is CSARTLAGIINEQFF.

The V and J genes are TRBV7-9 and TRBJ1-2, with D uncertain. This CDR3 comprises 14 residues. Germline V gives CDR1 SEHNR, CDR2 FQNEAQ (reference sequence). V shed 4 bases and J shed 1 base, with 10 bases lying between them. The CDR3 DNA reads TGTGCCAGCAGCTCTGAGGGAAATAACTATGGCTACACCTTC. Residues: CASSSEGNNYGYTF.

This clonotype appeared a few times. The V call is TRBV5-1, the J call TRBJ2-1; weak D call: TRBD1 (7 bases). This CDR3 region has 15 residues. Germline V gene data show CDR1 as SGHRS and CDR2 as YFSETQ. The V and J ends lost 5 bases and 4 bases respectively, with 16 bases between them. DNA of the CDR3: TGCGCCAGCAGTCGCGGGACAGAAACTTACAATGAGCAGTTCTTC. It codes for CASSRGTETYNEQFF.

The chain employs TRBV11-2 and TRBJ2-1, with TRBD1 matching over 8 bases. V trimming: 7 bases; J trimming: 6 bases; junction bases outside the gene matches: 8. Germline V gene sequence: CDR1 SGHAT, CDR2 FQNNGV. The CDR3 runs to 14 residues. Here the CDR3 DNA reads TGTGCCAGCAACCCCGACAGGGGCCCCAATGAGCAGTTCTTC. Protein: CASNPDRGPNEQFF.

Comments on this clonotype: The germline gene is not matched at one end of the junction; a read error may be the cause. This chain connects TRBV7-6 to TRBJ2-7; D ambiguous. Germline assignment: CDR1 SGHVS and CDR2 FNYEAQ. CDR3 length: 15 residues. As DNA, the CDR3 is TGTACCAGCAGTTCTTACCGCCGCCCATCCTACGAGCAGTACTTC. It specifies CTSSSYRRPSYEQYF.

The chain has TRBV27 and TRBJ2-1; TRBD2 matches at 10 bases. V lost 4 bases to trimming and J lost 4 bases; unmatched junction nucleotides: 7. CDR1 and CDR2 (germline): MNHEY, SMNVEV (reference sequence). The length of the CDR3 is 16 residues. CDR3 sequence reads: CASSSGASGSYNEQFF. The DNA of the CDR3 is TGTGCCAGCAGTTCAGGGGCTAGCGGGAGTTACAATGAGCAGTTCTTC.

CDR3 DNA: TGTGCCAGCAGTTTATCAGGCGGAAGGGCCACAGATACGCAGTATTTT. Translating gives CASSLSGGRATDTQYF. This chain connects TRBV28 to TRBJ2-3; D is undetermined. The V gene's germline CDR1 is MDHEN and CDR2 SYDVKM. This CDR3 comprises 16 residues. The V gene lost 1 base and the J gene lost 2 bases, with 13 bases spanning the gap.

A remark on this clonotype: Since the CDR3 does not end with the conserved phenylalanine or tryptophan, this likely comes from a read error. The rearrangement joins TRBV9 to TRBJ1-2; D not certain. The length of the CDR3 is 13 residues. V gave up 0 bases and J gave up 4 bases, with 7 bases separating them. Germline CDR1 and CDR2: SGDLS and YYNGEE. The CDR3 DNA reads TGTGCCAGCAGCGTAGGCCAGCGCTATGGCTACACCTTA. Translation gives CASSVGQRYGYTL.

This chain joins TRBV20-1 and TRBJ2-1, with 9 bases that match TRBD2. The CDR3 contains 15 residues. Germline CDR1 DFQATT, CDR2 SNEGSKA (reference sequence). Trimming cost V 5 bases and J 9 bases; bases outside gene matches: 14. As DNA, the CDR3 is TGCAGTGCTTTCCTCCTGGGACTAGCCAGCAGTGAGCAGTTCTTC. Translation: CSAFLLGLASSEQFF.

Only a few counts were recorded for this clonotype. The chain is built from TRBV28 and TRBJ1-1; D is uncertain. Trimming pared 1 base from V and 7 bases from J, leaving 7 bases between. This CDR3 contains 12 residues. Germline V lookup: CDR1 MDHEN, CDR2 SYDVKM. The CDR3 bases are TGTGCCAGCAGTTTATCCCGGATTGAAGCTTTCTTT. It specifies CASSLSRIEAFF.

This clonotype was picked up a small number of times. The V gene is TRBV12-3 or TRBV12-4, the J gene TRBJ2-1, with D uncertain. V lost 2 bases, J lost 3 bases, and 8 bases lay in between. The CDR3 loop spans 14 amino acids. The CDR3 DNA reads as TGTGCCAGCAGTTTAATCACCGACTACAATGAGCAGTTCTTC. Amino acids: CASSLITDYNEQFF.

The chain combines TRBV20-1 with TRBJ2-7, with 7 bases fitting TRBD1. CDR1 and CDR2 from the germline V gene are DFQATT and SNEGSKA (reference sequence). The CDR3 runs 13 residues. After removal of 2 bases from V and 3 bases from J, the junction contained 4 bases not matched to a gene. The CDR3 bases are TGCAGTGCTAGAATAGGGACAGTCTACGAGCAGTACTTC. Residues: CSARIGTVYEQYF.